The 23 T cell receptor beta chains below come from one sample, sequenced in a study of response to subunit inactivated influenza vaccine (dated by TCRdb to 2016 to 2019). Library generation was performed with RT-PCR. Sequencing relied on an Illumina HiSeq 2500. TCRdb passed the public sequencing reads through fastp at Q25 and MiXCR, retaining productive beta sequences. Here each entry gathers all rows of one CDR3 protein and keeps the most common genes and DNA. The sample has over 750,000 distinct CDR3 sequences on record, 21% of them singletons. The ten largest make up roughly 10% of the sample. The source was PBMCs from blood, collected 5 days after vaccination. Receptors were obtained from a man between 50 and 59 years old who received an inactivated influenza vaccine. Donor details come from another sample of the same person, matched by shared clones.

This clonotype was seen at least ten times. The chain employs TRBV15 and TRBJ1-5; D is uncertain. V lost 3 bases and J lost 3, with 15 bases in between. Germline assignment: CDR1 LNHNV and CDR2 YYDKDF (reference sequence). This CDR3 has 16 residues. The CDR3 loop reads CATSSLDSYVNQPQHF. CDR3 in DNA: TGTGCCACCAGCAGCCTGGACTCCTATGTCAATCAGCCCCAGCATTTT. Full variable domain (outside the CDR3, taken from reference TRBV15 and TRBJ1-5): DAMVIQNPRYQVTQFGKPVTLSCSQTLNHNVMYWYQQKSSQAPKLLFHYYDKDFNNEADTPDNFQSRRPNTSFCFLDIRSPGLGDTAMYLCATSSLDSYVNQPQHFGDGTRLSIL.

Only a few counts were recorded for this clonotype. The V and J genes are TRBV6-2 or TRBV6-3 and TRBJ2-4; D is unclear. Deletions cut 6 bases from V and 0 bases from J, with 9 bases between. This CDR3 region has 14 residues. Per germline, CDR1 MNHEY and CDR2 SVGEGT. CDR3 coding DNA: TGTGCCAGCAGACCCGCGGTAGCCAAAAACATTCAGTACTTC. Translation: CASRPAVAKNIQYF.

V is TRBV29-1 and J is TRBJ1-2, with D unclear. Germline V gives CDR1 SQVTM, CDR2 ANQGSEA. The CDR3 runs to 10 residues. V dropped 4 bases and J dropped 6 bases, with 6 bases sitting between them. For the CDR3, the DNA is TGCAGCGTTGGGGCGGATGGCTACACCTTC. Protein sequence: CSVGADGYTF.

This clonotype was picked up a small number of times. J is TRBJ2-7 and V is TRBV20-1, with D hard to call. The CDR3 runs to 13 residues. The V end was cut by 1 base, the J end by 0 bases, with 7 bases between. From germline, CDR1 is DFQATT and CDR2 SNEGSKA (reference sequence). CDR3 DNA: TGCAGTGCTAGAGTTGGGAACTCCTACGAGCAGTACTTC. It translates to CSARVGNSYEQYF.

The rearrangement joins TRBV3-1 to TRBJ1-2, with D perhaps matching TRBD1 (5 bases). The V gene's germline CDR1 is LGHDT and CDR2 YNNKEL (reference sequence). Trimming cost V 1 base and J 7 bases, with 10 bases left between them. The CDR3 has 13 residues. CDR3: CASSQVTRGGYTF. The CDR3 coding sequence is TGTGCCAGCAGCCAAGTAACGAGGGGTGGCTACACCTTC.

This rearrangement joins TRBV29-1 to TRBJ2-7, with D hard to call. The CDR3 covers 14 residues. V gave up 4 bases and J gave up 6 bases, with 19 bases separating them. CDR1 and CDR2 from the germline V gene are SQVTM and ANQGSEA. Here the CDR3 DNA reads TGCAGCGTTGGGACCGGACGCCGAAGCAGCGAGCAGTACTTC. As protein: CSVGTGRRSSEQYF.

The chain recombines TRBV2 with TRBJ2-2; D might be TRBD1 or TRBD2, each matching 5 bases. Germline V gene sequence: CDR1 SNHLY, CDR2 FYNNEI. The CDR3 is 15 residues long. Trimming took 3 bases from V and 4 from J, leaving 12 bases between them. CDR3 sequence: CASSDLTGRTGELFF. In DNA form, the CDR3 reads TGTGCCAGCAGTGATCTTACGGGGCGCACCGGGGAGCTGTTTTTT.

This clonotype was seen a few times. The chain employs TRBV28 and TRBJ2-3; 9 bases align to TRBD2. The trim removed 6 bases at V and 0 bases at J, leaving 7 bases unmatched. Germline-derived CDR1 and CDR2 are MDHEN and SYDVKM. CDR3 length: 16 residues. The CDR3 DNA sequence: TGTGCCAGCAGCTACGAAAGCGGGAGGAGCACAGATACGCAGTATTTT. This sequence encodes CASSYESGRSTDTQYF.

This chain connects TRBV4-2 to TRBJ2-3; perhaps TRBD2 as D (5 bases). The CDR3 runs to 15 residues. The V gene's germline CDR1 is LGHNA and CDR2 YNFKEQ. V lost 4 bases to trimming and J lost 4 bases, with 15 bases between them. The CDR3 nucleotides are TGTGCCAGCAGCCCTCGCGACGGGGAAGCAGATACGCAGTATTTT. Amino acid sequence: CASSPRDGEADTQYF.

This clonotype was found a few times. The chain uses TRBV20-1 and TRBJ2-6, with TRBD2 matching 13 bases. CDR3 length: 18 amino acids. The trim removed 5 bases at V and 0 bases at J, leaving 7 bases unmatched. Looked up from germline, CDR1 is DFQATT and CDR2 is SNEGSKA (reference sequence). The chain's CDR3 is CSAYEGLAGRSGANVLTF. CDR3 nucleotide sequence: TGCAGTGCTTACGAGGGACTAGCGGGGCGCTCTGGGGCCAACGTCCTGACTTTC.

This clonotype was detected many times. The chain has TRBV29-1 and TRBJ2-5, with D possibly being TRBD2 (5 bases). The CDR3 sequence is 12 residues long. Germline V gives CDR1 SQVTM, CDR2 ANQGSEA. V was trimmed by 7 bases and J by 4 bases, leaving 13 bases between them. CDR3 region: CSATLGIETQYF. Here the CDR3 DNA reads TGCAGCGCGACTCTCGGGATAGAGACCCAGTACTTC.

V and J are TRBV12-3 or TRBV12-4 and TRBJ2-7, with TRBD2 identical over 10 bases. V trimming: 2 bases; J trimming: 3 bases; junction bases outside the gene matches: 4. The CDR3 sequence is 15 residues long. The CDR3 protein is CASSLMASGSYEQYF. DNA of the CDR3: TGTGCCAGCAGTTTAATGGCTAGCGGGAGCTACGAGCAGTACTTC.

There are a few counts of this clonotype. This chain uses TRBV5-1 with TRBJ2-5; a weak D match, TRBD2 (5 bases). Germline V gene lookup returns CDR1 SGHRS and CDR2 YFSETQ. The CDR3 spans 15 residues. Trimming took off 0 bases at V and 1 base at J, with 10 bases between the two ends. CDR3: CASSLGGGRQETQYF. Here the CDR3 DNA reads TGCGCCAGCAGCTTGGGTGGCGGGCGCCAAGAGACCCAGTACTTC.

This clonotype has only a few counts. V gene TRBV5-1 combines with J gene TRBJ2-7; 8 nucleotides line up with TRBD2. The ends lost 0 bases at V and 6 bases at J; junction bases unmatched: 11. This CDR3 contains 16 residues. CDR1 is SGHRS and CDR2 is YFSETQ in the germline V gene. CDR3 sequence reads: CASSLGGIAGSSEQYF. The CDR3 nucleotides read TGCGCCAGCAGCTTGGGGGGTATAGCGGGATCGAGCGAGCAGTACTTC.

This clonotype was seen a few times. The chain joins TRBV7-9 to TRBJ2-6, with D maybe TRBD2 (5 bases). CDR1 and CDR2 (germline): SEHNR, FQNEAQ (reference sequence). The V and J ends lost 3 bases and 4 bases respectively, with 10 bases between them. The length of the CDR3 is 15 residues. The CDR3 DNA reads TGTGCCAGCAGCTTGGCCGGGGAAGGGGCCAACGTCCTGACTTTC. It translates to CASSLAGEGANVLTF.

Concerning this clonotype: At one of its ends the junction is not consistent with the germline gene, which may arise from a read error. The chain combines TRBV5-6 with TRBJ2-7; D could derive from TRBD1 or TRBD2 (5 bases each). The CDR3 runs to 12 residues. The germline CDR1 and CDR2 sequences are SGHDT and YYEEEE. CDR3: CASSEPRDGAAF. The CDR3, as DNA: TGTGCCAGCAGCGAACCCCGGGACGGAGCTGCCTTC.

The chain joins TRBV14 to TRBJ2-3; D is uncertain. CDR1 SGHDN and CDR2 FVKESK come from the germline V gene. This CDR3 has 16 residues. Deletions cut 1 base from V and 0 bases from J, with 11 bases between. CDR3 coding DNA: TGTGCCAGCAGCCAAGTGGTGACTTATAGCACAGATACGCAGTATTTT. Protein sequence: CASSQVVTYSTDTQYF. Using reference TRBV14 and TRBJ2-3 for the parts outside the CDR3, the full variable domain is EAGVTQFPSHSVIEKGQTVTLRCDPISGHDNLYWYRRVMGKEIKFLLHFVKESKQDESGMPNNRFLAERTGGTYSTLKVQPAELEDSGVYFCASSQVVTYSTDTQYFGPGTRLTVL.

This clonotype was observed a handful of times. CDR3 nucleotides: TGTGCCAGCAGCCAGGCCAGGGACAGGGGAAATTCACCCCTCCACTTT. This codes for CASSQARDRGNSPLHF. The J gene is TRBJ1-6, the V gene TRBV4-2, with 10 nucleotides matching TRBD1. This CDR3 region has 16 residues. The V gene's germline CDR1 is LGHNA and CDR2 YNFKEQ. Trimming at V came to 3 bases and at J to 7 bases, leaving 6 bases not matched to a gene.

The J gene is TRBJ2-6, the V gene TRBV29-1; unclear D gene. The germline gives CDR1 SQVTM, CDR2 ANQGSEA. This CDR3 spans 13 amino acids. V lost 6 bases and J 0 bases, leaving 6 bases between the germline ends. DNA of the CDR3: TGCAGCGTGGTTACCTCTGGGGCCAACGTCCTGACTTTC. Residues: CSVVTSGANVLTF.

The chain joins TRBV5-6 to TRBJ2-2; 7 bases map to TRBD2. V shed 2 bases and J 7 bases; nucleotides not matched to a gene: 5. Germline CDR1 reads SGHDT; CDR2 reads YYEEEE. This CDR3 is built from 14 residues. CDR3 nucleotide sequence: TGTGCCAGCAGCTTCTTCCCTAGCGGCGGGGAGCTGTTTTTT. It specifies CASSFFPSGGELFF.

This chain links TRBV6-4 with TRBJ1-2; no clear D gene. V was trimmed by 5 bases and J by 4 bases, leaving 11 bases between them. CDR1 is MRHNA, CDR2 SNTAGT, per germline. CDR3 length equals 13 residues. The CDR3 protein is CASSPGPPYGYTF. In DNA form, the CDR3 reads TGTGCCAGCAGTCCCGGACCTCCCTATGGCTACACCTTC.

There are a few counts of this clonotype. J is TRBJ2-2 and V is TRBV12-3 or TRBV12-4; 7 bases match TRBD1. The CDR3 is 14 residues long. Trimming cost V 4 bases and J 5 bases; bases outside gene matches: 4. The CDR3 coding sequence is TGTGCCAGCAGTTCCCTGACAGGGACCGGGGAGCTGTTTTTT. Amino acids: CASSSLTGTGELFF.

To note about this clonotype: A read error may produce the germline difference seen at one junction end. The rearrangement uses TRBV12-3 or TRBV12-4 and TRBJ2-1; 10 bases fit TRBD2. CDR3 length equals 12 residues. CDR3 in DNA: TGTGCCAGCAGTACCACAGCGGGGGGGCGTATCTTC. Its translation: CASSTTAGGRIF.